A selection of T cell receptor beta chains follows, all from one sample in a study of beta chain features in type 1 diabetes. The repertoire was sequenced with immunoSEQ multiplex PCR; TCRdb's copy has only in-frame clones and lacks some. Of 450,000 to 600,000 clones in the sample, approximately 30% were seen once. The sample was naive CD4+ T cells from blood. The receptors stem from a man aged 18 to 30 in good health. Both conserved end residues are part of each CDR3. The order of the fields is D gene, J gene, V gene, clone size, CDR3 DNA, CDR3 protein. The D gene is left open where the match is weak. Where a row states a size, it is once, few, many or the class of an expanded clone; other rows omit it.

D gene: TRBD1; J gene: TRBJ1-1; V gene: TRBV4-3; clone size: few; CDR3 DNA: TGCGCCAGCAGCCAAATTGACAGGGCAACTGAAGCTTTCTTT; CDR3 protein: CASSQIDRATEAFF
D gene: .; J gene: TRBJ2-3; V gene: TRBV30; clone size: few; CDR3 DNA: TGTGCCTGGGACAGAAGTCTTCCCCCTGCCGATACGCAGTATTTT; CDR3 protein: CAWDRSLPPADTQYF
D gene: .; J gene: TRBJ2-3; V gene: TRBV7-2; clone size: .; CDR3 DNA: TGTGCCAGCAGCTTAGATTCGGCTGTCCCCACCACAGATACGCAGTATTTT; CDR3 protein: CASSLDSAVPTTDTQYF
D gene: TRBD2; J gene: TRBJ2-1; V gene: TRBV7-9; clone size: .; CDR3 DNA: TGTGCCAGCAGCTCACGACTAGCGGGAGTTGAGCAGTTCTTC; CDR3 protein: CASSSRLAGVEQFF
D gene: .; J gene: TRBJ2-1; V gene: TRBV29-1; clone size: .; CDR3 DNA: TGCAGCGTTGAACGGCAGGGACAGTTCTTC; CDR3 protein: CSVERQGQFF
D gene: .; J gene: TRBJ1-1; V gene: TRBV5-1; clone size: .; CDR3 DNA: TGCGCCAGCAGCTTGGGATACCACACTGAAGCTTTCTTT; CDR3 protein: CASSLGYHTEAFF
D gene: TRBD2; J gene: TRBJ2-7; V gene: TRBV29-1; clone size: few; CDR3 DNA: TGCAGCGTTGAAGATGGGACTAGGTCCTACGAGCAGTACTTC; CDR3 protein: CSVEDGTRSYEQYF
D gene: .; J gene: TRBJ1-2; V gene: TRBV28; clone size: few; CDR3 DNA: TGTGCCAGCAGGCCCCAGGGAGACTATGGCTACACCTTC; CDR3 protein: CASRPQGDYGYTF
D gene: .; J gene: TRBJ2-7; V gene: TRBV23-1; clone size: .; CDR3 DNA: TGCGCCAGCAGTGGGCTGACAGTCTACGAGCAGTACTTC; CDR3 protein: CASSGLTVYEQYF
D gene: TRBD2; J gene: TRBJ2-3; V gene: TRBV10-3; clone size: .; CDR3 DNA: TGTGCCATCCTAGCGGACAACACAGATACGCAGTATTTT; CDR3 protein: CAILADNTDTQYF
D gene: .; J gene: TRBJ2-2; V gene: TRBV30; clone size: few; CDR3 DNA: TGTGCCTGGGGGCGGGGACACTCCACCGGGGAGCTGTTTTTT; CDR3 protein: CAWGRGHSTGELFF
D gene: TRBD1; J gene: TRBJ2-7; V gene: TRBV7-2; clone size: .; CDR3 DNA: TGTGCCAGCAGCCCCGGGACAGGGGTCAACGAGCAGTACTTC; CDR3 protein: CASSPGTGVNEQYF
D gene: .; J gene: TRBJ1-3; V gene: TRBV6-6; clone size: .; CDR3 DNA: TGTGCCAGTTGGGGAAACACCATATATTTT; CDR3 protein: CASWGNTIYF
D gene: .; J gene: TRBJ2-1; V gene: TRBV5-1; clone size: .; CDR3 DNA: TGCGCCAGCAGCTTGACTGTAGCGACAGAGGCCAATGAGCAGTTCTTC; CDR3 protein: CASSLTVATEANEQFF
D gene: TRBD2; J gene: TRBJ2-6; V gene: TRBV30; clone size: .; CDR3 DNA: TGTGCCTGGGGCGGGGGTATAGTCTCTGGGGCCAACGTCCTGACTTTC; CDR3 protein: CAWGGGIVSGANVLTF
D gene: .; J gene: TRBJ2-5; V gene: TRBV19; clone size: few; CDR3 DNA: TGTGCCAGTAGCGCCTTCGGGATTCAAGAGACCCAGTACTTC; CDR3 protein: CASSAFGIQETQYF
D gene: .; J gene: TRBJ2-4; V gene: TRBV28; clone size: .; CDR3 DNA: TGTGCCAGCAGTTGGGACGGCCAAATTCAGTACTTC; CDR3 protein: CASSWDGQIQYF
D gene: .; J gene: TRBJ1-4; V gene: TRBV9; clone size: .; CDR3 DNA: TGTGCCAGCAGCGCAGGGTACGGTGAAAAACTGTTTTTT; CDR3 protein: CASSAGYGEKLFF
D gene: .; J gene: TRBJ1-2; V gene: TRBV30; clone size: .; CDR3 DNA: TGTGCCTGGACCGGGGCGCGACTCTATGGCTACACCTTC; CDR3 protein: CAWTGARLYGYTF
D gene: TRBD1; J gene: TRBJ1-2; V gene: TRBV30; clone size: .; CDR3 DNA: TGTGCCTGGAGGGGGAGGGACAGGGAAGGCTATGGCTACACCTTC; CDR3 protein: CAWRGRDREGYGYTF
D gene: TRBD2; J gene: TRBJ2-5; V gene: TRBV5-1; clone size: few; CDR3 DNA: TGCGCCAGCAGCTACATGCTAGCGGGAGAAGAGACCCAGTACTTC; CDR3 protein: CASSYMLAGEETQYF